Each of the 21 T cell receptor beta chains below was sequenced from the same sample in a study of blood T cell repertoires in COVID-19. Sequencing used immunoSEQ multiplex PCR; TCRdb keeps in-frame clones, though not all of them. The table records around 110,000 clones, over 80% of them present only once. Sequenced: peripheral blood. These receptors were obtained from a young woman with acute or convalescent COVID-19.

V usage is TRBV28 and J usage is TRBJ2-3, with D possibly matching TRBD2 (6 bases). Germline V gives CDR1 MDHEN, CDR2 SYDVKM. Trimming pared 3 bases from V and 4 bases from J, leaving 20 bases between. The CDR3 consists of 17 residues. In nucleotides, the CDR3 is TGTGCCAGCAGTTTCCATCCGGGCCGCCCGGGGGCAGATACGCAGTATTTT. As protein: CASSFHPGRPGADTQYF. Based on the CDR3 plus reference TRBV28 and TRBJ2-3, the full variable domain is DVKVTQSSRYLVKRTGEKVFLECVQDMDHENMFWYRQDPGLGLRLIYFSYDVKMKEKGDIPEGYSVSREKKERFSLILESASTNQTSMYLCASSFHPGRPGADTQYFGPGTRLTVL.

This clone is a singleton in its sample. The chain is built from TRBV11-2 and TRBJ1-2, with a tentative D call TRBD1 (6 bases). The CDR3 loop spans 18 amino acids. Trimming removed 9 bases at V and 8 bases at J, with 34 bases between. Germline CDR1 reads SGHAT; CDR2 reads FQNNGV. CDR3: CASPGAAQAPYHSNGYTF. In nucleotides, the CDR3 is TGTGCCAGTCCAGGGGCAGCCCAGGCCCCCTACCACTCGAACGGCTACACCTTC.

This clone was recorded once. The chain is built from TRBV25-1 and TRBJ1-2; no clear D. The CDR3 totals 14 residues. V lost 1 base, J lost 2 bases, and 8 bases lay in between. The germline CDR1 and CDR2 sequences are MGHDK and SYGVNS. Written as DNA, the CDR3 is TGTGCCAGCAGTGAATCCCACAGCAACTATGGCTACACCTTC. This codes for CASSESHSNYGYTF.

The V and J genes are TRBV7-2 and TRBJ2-5, with D perhaps TRBD1 (6 bases). The CDR3 runs to 14 residues. With 6 bases removed from V and 2 bases from J, the gap between germline ends came to 13 bases. Germline CDR1 and CDR2: SGHTA and FQGNSA. The CDR3 is CASSLNRVQETQYF. CDR3 coding DNA: TGTGCCAGCAGTTTAAACAGGGTTCAAGAGACCCAGTACTTC.

The chain joins TRBV2 to TRBJ2-3, with 9 bases matching TRBD1. The germline gives CDR1 SNHLY, CDR2 FYNNEI. This CDR3 contains 14 residues. Germline trimming cut 5 bases from V and 3 bases from J; bases unmatched to any gene: 3. CDR3 coding DNA: TGTGCCAGCAGTAGGGACAGGGCGACAGATACGCAGTATTTT. This sequence encodes CASSRDRATDTQYF.

The chain has TRBV10-3 and TRBJ1-1, with D hard to call. Germline loops: CDR1 ENHRY, CDR2 SYGVKD. Deletions cut 7 bases from V and 1 base from J, with 16 bases between. The CDR3 runs 15 residues. CDR3 loop: CAITGGRQKNTEAFF. Here the CDR3 DNA reads TGTGCCATCACGGGAGGGCGGCAGAAGAACACTGAAGCTTTCTTT.

The chain couples TRBV3-1 (or the pseudogene TRBV3-2) to TRBJ2-2; 13 bases agree with TRBD2. CDR1 and CDR2 from the germline V gene are LGHDT and YNNKEL (reference sequence). The V and J ends lost 0 bases and 4 bases, in that order; junction bases with no gene match: 8. The CDR3 is 19 residues long. The CDR3 coding sequence is TGTGCCAGCAGCCAAGAAACTCCAGGACTAGCGGGAGTCACCGGGGAGCTGTTTTTT. It specifies CASSQETPGLAGVTGELFF.

The rearrangement joins TRBV10-3 to TRBJ2-3; TRBD2 agrees at 8 bases. The ends lost 6 bases at V and 2 bases at J; junction bases unmatched: 10. The CDR3 is made up of 16 amino acids. CDR1 ENHRY and CDR2 SYGVKD come from the germline V gene. The DNA for the CDR3 is TGTGCCATCAGCCAAACTGGCGGGGGGAACACAGATACGCAGTATTTT. As protein: CAISQTGGGNTDTQYF.

The rearrangement joins TRBV19 to TRBJ2-3, with a possible D match to TRBD2 (7 bases). Germline lookup yields CDR1 LNHDA and CDR2 SQIVND (reference sequence). Trimming shortened V by 9 bases and J by 5 bases, and 21 bases separated the two germline ends. This CDR3 has 15 amino acids. The chain's CDR3 is CASGRGAGILDTQYF. The CDR3 DNA sequence: TGTGCCAGCGGACGGGGGGCCGGGATTTTAGATACGCAGTATTTT.

This sequence joins TRBV7-9 and TRBJ1-2; unclear D gene. The germline V and J ends were trimmed by 2 bases and 0 bases, with 13 bases remaining between them. The CDR3 spans 16 residues. Germline V gene lookup returns CDR1 SEHNR and CDR2 FQNEAQ (reference sequence). CDR3 in amino acids: CASSLHSVLANYGYTF. DNA of the CDR3: TGTGCCAGCAGCTTACACTCAGTTCTAGCTAACTATGGCTACACCTTC. Drawing the rest from reference TRBV7-9 and TRBJ1-2, the complete variable domain is DTGVSQNPRHKITKRGQNVTFRCDPISEHNRLYWYRQTLGQGPEFLTYFQNEAQLEKSRLLSDRFSAERPKGSFSTLEIQRTEQGDSAMYLCASSLHSVLANYGYTFGSGTRLTVV.

The chain links TRBV6-5 to TRBJ2-1, with D tentatively TRBD2 (6 bases). V gave up 6 bases and J gave up 1 base, with 13 bases separating them. The CDR3 totals 15 residues. Germline V gene lookup returns CDR1 MNHEY and CDR2 SVGAGI. This CDR3 is CASRGTARSYNEQFF. Here the CDR3 DNA reads TGTGCCAGCAGGGGGACTGCCCGATCCTACAATGAGCAGTTCTTC.

The rearrangement uses TRBV11-3 and TRBJ2-5; no firm D call. Germline assignment: CDR1 SGHNT and CDR2 YENEEA. With 6 bases removed from V and 2 bases from J, the gap between germline ends came to 10 bases. This CDR3 has 13 residues. Here the CDR3 DNA reads TGTGCCAGCAGGCGACTTATACAAGAGACCCAGTACTTC. Translation: CASRRLIQETQYF.

This chain joins TRBV11-2 and TRBJ2-7; TRBD2 aligns across 11 bases. The CDR3 runs to 15 residues. Germline loops: CDR1 SGHAT, CDR2 FQNNGV. V was clipped by 4 bases and J by 4 bases; unmatched bases: 6. The CDR3 DNA reads as TGTGCCAGCAGCTACGTTACTAGCGGGAGTTACGAGCAGTACTTC. Amino acid sequence: CASSYVTSGSYEQYF.

J is TRBJ2-6 and V is TRBV28; 7 nucleotides align to TRBD2. The CDR3 extends over 17 amino acids. V lost 2 bases and J lost 4; bases outside the gene matches: 8. CDR1 is MDHEN and CDR2 is SYDVKM in the germline V gene. For the CDR3, the DNA is TGTGCCAGCAGTTTAAGGGGTAGCGGGTTCGGGGCCAACGTCCTGACTTTC. It translates to CASSLRGSGFGANVLTF.

The CDR3 nucleotides read TGTGCCAGCAGTTCGAGGGAGGGAGCTTTCTTT. It encodes CASSSREGAFF. The genes are TRBV6-5 and TRBJ1-1; no firm D call. This CDR3 spans 11 amino acids. Trimming left V 4 bases short and J 10 bases short, with 10 bases between. In germline, CDR1 is MNHEY, CDR2 SVGAGI.

This rearrangement joins TRBV11-3 to TRBJ2-1, with 13 bases aligning to TRBD2. The CDR3 extends over 16 amino acids. CDR1 is SGHNT and CDR2 is YENEEA in the germline V gene. The J segment lost 8 bases and the V segment lost 5 bases, leaving 9 bases of the junction unmatched. The CDR3, as DNA: TGTGCCAGCAGCACCCGGACTAGCGGGGGAGGGGATGAGCAGTTCTTC. Amino acid sequence: CASSTRTSGGGDEQFF.

The rearrangement joins TRBV5-4 to TRBJ2-3, with 7 bases aligning to TRBD1. The germline CDR1 and CDR2 sequences are SGHNT and YYREEE (reference sequence). This CDR3 has 14 amino acids. The trim removed 6 bases at V and 2 bases at J, leaving 6 bases unmatched. The CDR3 protein is CASTGTDLTDTQYF. In DNA, the CDR3 is TGTGCCAGCACCGGGACAGACCTCACAGATACGCAGTATTTT. Together with reference TRBV5-4 and TRBJ2-3, the CDR3 gives the full variable domain: ETGVTQSPTHLIKTRGQQVTLRCSSQSGHNTVSWYQQALGQGPQFIFQYYREEENGRGNFPPRFSGLQFPNYSSELNVNALELDDSALYLCASTGTDLTDTQYFGPGTRLTVL.

The chain links TRBV12-3 or TRBV12-4 to TRBJ1-1; D possibly corresponds to TRBD1 (5 bases). The CDR3 extends over 11 amino acids. With 2 bases removed from V and 7 bases from J, the gap between germline ends came to 5 bases. CDR3 residues: CASSLRGEAFF. The CDR3 region has the DNA TGTGCCAGCAGTTTAAGGGGTGAAGCTTTCTTT.

Regarding this clone: The junction does not match germline at one end; this may be a read error. This sequence joins TRBV7-2 and TRBJ1-2; TRBD1 might be the D (5 bases). Germline CDR1 is SGHTA and CDR2 is FQGNSA. CDR3 length: 13 amino acids. The CDR3 region is CASTLQANYGYTF. In DNA, the CDR3 is TGTGCCAGCACCTTACAGGCGAACTATGGCTACACCTTC. Supplemented by reference TRBV7-2 and TRBJ1-2, the full variable domain reads GAGVSQSPSNKVTEKGKDVELRCDPISGHTALYWYRQSLGQGLEFLIYFQGNSAPDKSGLPSDRFSAERTGGSVSTLTIQRTQQEDSAVYLCASTLQANYGYTFGSGTRLTVV.

This rearrangement joins TRBV28 to TRBJ1-2; TRBD1 matches 10 bases. The V segment lost 5 bases and the J segment 8 bases; nucleotides outside the gene matches: 11. In germline, CDR1 is MDHEN, CDR2 SYDVKM. There are 15 residues in the CDR3. The CDR3 here is CASSTPTGGSGGYTF. In DNA, the CDR3 is TGTGCCAGCAGTACCCCGACAGGGGGCTCGGGAGGCTACACCTTC.

This clone was detected only a few times. This chain links TRBV18 with TRBJ2-7; tentatively, D is TRBD2 (5 bases). This CDR3 has 14 amino acids. CDR1 is KGHSH, CDR2 LQKENI, per germline. V lost 2 bases, J lost 0 bases, and 8 bases lay in between. The CDR3 loop reads CASSPKRTSYEQYF. DNA of the CDR3: TGTGCCAGCTCACCAAAGCGGACCTCCTACGAGCAGTACTTC.